These 8 T cell receptor beta chains were all obtained from the same sample, sequenced in a study of blood T cell repertoires in COVID-19. Measured with immunoSEQ multiplex PCR; TCRdb has only the in-frame clones, and not every one. The sample lists over 90,000 clones, nearly 90% occurring once. Sequencing was carried out using peripheral blood. These receptors originate from a man aged 50 to 59 in a cohort sampled during active COVID-19.

In DNA form, the CDR3 reads TGTGCCAGCAGTTACCGGGGATCCTCGTCCTACGAGCAGTACTTC. Its translation is CASSYRGSSSYEQYF. The chain has TRBV6-2 or TRBV6-3 and TRBJ2-7; D might be TRBD2 (5 bases). CDR3 length: 15 residues. Trimming cost V 2 bases and J 1 base, with 12 bases left between them. Germline assignment: CDR1 MNHEY and CDR2 SVGEGT.

This clone is a singleton in its sample. The CDR3, as DNA: TGTGCCGTTGGCCAGGAAAAACTGTTTTTT. It codes for CAVGQEKLFF. The chain is built from TRBV2 and TRBJ1-4; no reliable D call. V was clipped by 11 bases and J by 8 bases, with 9 bases between them. The germline gives CDR1 SNHLY, CDR2 FYNNEI. The CDR3 contains 10 residues.

The V and J genes are TRBV3-1 (or the pseudogene TRBV3-2) and TRBJ1-6; D is perhaps TRBD1 (5 bases). The V end was cut by 3 bases, the J end by 7 bases, with 16 bases between. Per germline, CDR1 LGHDT and CDR2 YNNKEL (reference sequence). This CDR3 spans 16 amino acids. The CDR3 spells CASSQSGGFNNSPLHF. The CDR3 nucleotides are TGTGCCAGCAGCCAGTCGGGGGGTTTTAACAATTCACCCCTCCACTTT.

The rearrangement joins TRBV5-1 to TRBJ2-1; 9 bases are a match to TRBD2. CDR3 length: 15 amino acids. Germline V gives CDR1 SGHRS, CDR2 YFSETQ. V was pared by 4 bases and J by 6 bases, with 8 bases of the junction left unmatched. The CDR3 DNA follows: TGCGCCAGCAGCCCGGGGGGACTAGCTTCCAATGAGCAGTTCTTC. Encoded protein: CASSPGGLASNEQFF.

As DNA, the CDR3 is TGTGCCAGTAGTATACTAAAGTGGGAAAAACTGTTTTTT. Residues: CASSILKWEKLFF. The chain employs TRBV19 and TRBJ1-4; D unclear. Germline assignment: CDR1 LNHDA and CDR2 SQIVND (reference sequence). V was clipped by 2 bases and J by 8 bases, with 9 bases between them. This CDR3 comprises 13 residues.

The chain joins TRBV7-8 to TRBJ2-3; 10 nucleotides match TRBD2. After removal of 5 bases from V and 4 bases from J, the junction contained 9 bases not matched to a gene. CDR1 is SGHVS and CDR2 is FQNEAQ in the germline V gene. The CDR3 is made up of 16 amino acids. The CDR3 loop reads CASSLRGGTSADTQYF. In nucleotides, the CDR3 is TGTGCCAGCAGCCTCAGGGGTGGGACTAGCGCAGATACGCAGTATTTT.

The rearrangement joins TRBV3-1 (or the pseudogene TRBV3-2) to TRBJ2-5; 9 bases align to TRBD1. Unmatched junction bases numbered 15, after V lost 6 bases and J lost 4 bases. The CDR3 loop spans 17 amino acids. Germline V CDR1 and CDR2: LGHDT, YNNKEL (reference sequence). CDR3 sequence (DNA): TGTGCCAGCAGTTACACACCCGGGACAGGGTCCCGAGAGACCCAGTACTTC. The encoded protein is CASSYTPGTGSRETQYF.

The V gene is TRBV2, the J gene TRBJ1-1, with D unresolved. Germline CDR1 and CDR2: SNHLY and FYNNEI. The CDR3 is made up of 14 amino acids. The V end was cut by 5 bases, the J end by 5 bases, with 15 bases between. CDR3 bases: TGTGCCAGCAGTATTAAAAATCAGTGGACTGAAGCTTTCTTT. This codes for CASSIKNQWTEAFF.